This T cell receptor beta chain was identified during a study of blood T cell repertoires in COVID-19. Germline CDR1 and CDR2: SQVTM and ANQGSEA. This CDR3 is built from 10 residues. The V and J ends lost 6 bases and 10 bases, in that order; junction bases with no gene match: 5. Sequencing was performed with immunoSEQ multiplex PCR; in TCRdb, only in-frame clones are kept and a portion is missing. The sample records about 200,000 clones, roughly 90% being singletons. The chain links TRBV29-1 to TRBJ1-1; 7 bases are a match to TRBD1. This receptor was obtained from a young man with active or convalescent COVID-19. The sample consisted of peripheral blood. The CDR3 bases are TGCAGCGTCGACAGGGAGGTAGCTTTCTTT. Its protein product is CSVDREVAFF.